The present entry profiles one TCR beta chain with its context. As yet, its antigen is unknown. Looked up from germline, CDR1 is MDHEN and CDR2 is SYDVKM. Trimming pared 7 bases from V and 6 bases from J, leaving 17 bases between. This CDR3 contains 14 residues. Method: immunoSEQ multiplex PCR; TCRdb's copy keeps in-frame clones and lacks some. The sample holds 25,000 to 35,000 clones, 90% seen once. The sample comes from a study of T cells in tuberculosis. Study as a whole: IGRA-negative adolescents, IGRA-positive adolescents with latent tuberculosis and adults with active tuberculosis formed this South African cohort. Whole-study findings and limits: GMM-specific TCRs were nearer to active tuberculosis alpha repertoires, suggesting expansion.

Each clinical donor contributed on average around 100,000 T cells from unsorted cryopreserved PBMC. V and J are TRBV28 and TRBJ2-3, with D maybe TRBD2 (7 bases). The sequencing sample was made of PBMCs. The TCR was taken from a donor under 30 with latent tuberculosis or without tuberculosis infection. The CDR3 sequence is CASNTGGPGDTQYF. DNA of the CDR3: TGTGCCAGCAATACCGGGGGGCCTGGGGATACGCAGTATTTT.